This entry concerns a single T cell receptor beta chain. This record comes from a study of T cell responses to AZD1222 COVID-19 vaccine. Profiling relied on immunoSEQ multiplex PCR, and the TCRdb table lists in-frame clones only, not all of them. The sample shows about 200,000 clones, roughly 92% of them seen only once. Here the sequenced sample was peripheral blood, taken 28 days after the second AZD1222 dose. This receptor was taken from an adult who received the AZD1222 COVID-19 vaccine.

The CDR3 spells CASSTSLLETQYF. The CDR3 DNA sequence: TGTGCCAGCTCCACCTCACTGCTGGAGACCCAGTACTTC. This chain joins TRBV18 and TRBJ2-5; D is unresolved. Germline-derived CDR1 and CDR2 are KGHSH and LQKENI. The V end was cut by 6 bases, the J end by 5 bases, with 13 bases between. The CDR3 sequence is 13 residues long. The full variable domain, with the rest looked up from reference TRBV18 and TRBJ2-5, is NAGVMQNPRHLVRRRGQEARLRCSPMKGHSHVYWYRQLPEEGLKFMVYLQKENIIDESGMPKERFSAEFPKEGPSILRIQQVVRGDSAAYFCASSTSLLETQYFGPGTRLLVL.